What follows describes a single T cell receptor beta chain. Antigen unknown. Carrying UMI labels, the TRB cDNA libraries were prepared through 5' RACE. TCRdb processed the 5' RACE reads again and assigns one entry to each CDR3 protein, with no DNA. Its table lists 75,000 to 100,000 distinct CDR3 sequences. CDR3 length: 16 amino acids. Germline CDR1 reads SNHLY; CDR2 reads FYNNEI. The data were obtained in a study of CXCR3-negative and CXCR3-positive naive CD8 T cells. Researchers reported sorting every CD8+ T cell subset in triplicate, roughly 290,000 cells per sort. Study-wide points: CXCR3-positive naive cells had more hydrophobic TRB CDR3s than CXCR3-negative naive cells. The TRBV-TRBJ usage of naive CXCR3-negative and CXCR3-positive cells was similar, but that of memory cells differed.

The sequenced sample was naive CXCR3+ CD8+ T cells from blood. Subset specified: CD45RO-CCR7+CD27+CD95- naive CD8+ T cells expressing CXCR3 (TNR3+). The TCR sequence derives from a human donor in good health. Some clones in this sample may be carry-over from other donors' samples. The rearrangement links TRBV2 to TRBJ2-1; TCRdb's D call, TRBD2, is unchecked because there is no DNA. The CDR3 protein is CASSESWGALGNEQFF.